This is a list of T cell receptor beta chains from one sample in a study of T cells expressing NK-cell markers. TCRdb re-called the 5' RACE reads, yielding one record per CDR3 amino acid sequence without DNA. The table lists roughly 170,000 distinct CDR3 sequences, with about 18% in the top ten. Sequenced: blood T cells: a sorted CD56 or NKG2C T cell subset, CD4+ or CD8+ T cells, or bulk PBMC T cells (not recorded which). These receptor sequences come from a woman aged 18 to 75 in good health. Each CDR3 is given with its conserved first and last residue.

j_call	v_call	cdr3_aa
TRBJ1-2	TRBV20-1	CSAQRGDGVFGYTF
TRBJ1-3	TRBV7-7	CASSPNGANSGNTIYF
TRBJ2-5	TRBV12-3/TRBV12-4	CASSLTSGGPGETQYF
TRBJ1-2	TRBV15	CATSRHRENYGYTF
TRBJ2-4	TRBV29-1	CSVIAKNIQYF
TRBJ2-5	TRBV5-1	CASSWTGTPAETQYF
TRBJ2-1	TRBV12-3/TRBV12-4	CASSLASPGTSGMVFF
TRBJ2-5	TRBV10-3	CAISGGLAGGQETQYF
TRBJ2-5	TRBV3-1	CASSQQFRLEETQYF
TRBJ2-1	TRBV5-1	CASSKTRAGGPQNEQFF
TRBJ1-4	TRBV6-5	CASSYGGRGFNEKLFF
TRBJ2-1	TRBV5-1	CASSPGTSGRAGEQFF
TRBJ1-2	TRBV5-1	CASSWGQGAKDYGYTF
TRBJ1-5	TRBV6-2/TRBV6-3	CASSPPRWGGIQPQHF
TRBJ2-1	TRBV2	CASRPGLYSYNEQFF
TRBJ2-7	TRBV3-1	CASSQAGADEQYF
TRBJ2-5	TRBV15	CATSRDTSGSETQYF
TRBJ2-7	TRBV12-3/TRBV12-4	CASSPGLDYEQYF
TRBJ2-3	TRBV11-2	CASSLGTGETDTQYF
TRBJ1-6	TRBV6-6	CASSYRVGSPLHF
TRBJ1-5	TRBV6-1	CASSLVGASNQPQHF
TRBJ2-6	TRBV5-6	CASSLRGTGANVLTF
TRBJ2-3	TRBV6-5	CASIRGELWTDTQYF
TRBJ1-2	TRBV2	CASRGEYGAGYTF
TRBJ2-4	TRBV4-1	CASSWQRNIQYF
TRBJ2-2	TRBV5-1	CASSGASRGRFGELFF
TRBJ2-7	TRBV20-1	CSARPSSGSDEQYF
TRBJ2-7	TRBV5-1	CASSFLAGGQAYEQYF
TRBJ2-3	TRBV7-6	CASSLGPLAGGTDTQYF
TRBJ1-2	TRBV7-3	CASSLTYTSNYGYTF
TRBJ2-5	TRBV5-1	CASSLPTGTGTQETQYF
TRBJ2-3	TRBV6-1	CASSITGTDTQYF
TRBJ2-4	TRBV4-1	CASSQDWGRGINIQYF
TRBJ2-1	TRBV12-5	CASGLVFGVGNEQFF
TRBJ1-3	TRBV29-1	CSGRAGNTIYF
TRBJ1-5	TRBV3-1	CASSQGQGGQPQHF
TRBJ1-4	TRBV15	CATSTRGSNEKLFF
TRBJ1-6	TRBV5-1	CASSLAGTGRSPLHF
TRBJ2-1	TRBV29-1	CSVEVSSYNEQFF
TRBJ1-2	TRBV10-3	CAISESPPYGYTF
TRBJ2-1	TRBV7-6	CASSLMASGSDEQFF
TRBJ1-1	TRBV2	CASNPDGNTEAFF
TRBJ1-2	TRBV6-5	CASSYGPIQGGGYTF
TRBJ2-6	TRBV4-1	CASSQNQQGSGANVLTF
TRBJ1-1	TRBV5-1	CASQQAINTEAFF
TRBJ1-1	TRBV5-1	CASSLGSYAEAFF
TRBJ2-3	TRBV29-1	CSVEASGTTDTQYF
TRBJ2-7	TRBV5-1	CASSTGQVTYEQYF
TRBJ1-5	TRBV6-1	CASRAQGWNQPQHF
TRBJ2-1	TRBV20-1	CSGGKTAVHGQFF
TRBJ2-1	TRBV9	CASSDSGRAGYEQFF
TRBJ2-1	TRBV4-1	CASSQGQGTYNEQFF
TRBJ2-3	TRBV30	CAWSVGDTQYF
TRBJ2-5	TRBV29-1	CSVLGARETQYF
TRBJ2-1	TRBV6-1	CASREGRGRAIYNEQFF
TRBJ2-1	TRBV30	CAWGSGNEQFF
TRBJ1-4	TRBV5-5	CASSPEVRVLHEKLFF